This T cell receptor beta chain was sequenced in a study of blood T cell repertoires in COVID-19. Study context: Acute and convalescent COVID-19 samples came from the United States, Italy and Spain. T cells, B-cell-depleted T cells, or PBMCs provided the cDNA or gDNA that served as material.

Authors' analysis steps: Nucleated cell counts were estimated from reference gene primer amplification. Produced via immunoSEQ multiplex PCR; TCRdb's table is partial and in-frame only. Clone size and V and J calls were adopted from that table, with D and trimming inferred from the DNA. Here the sample spans approximately 290,000 clones, about 89% being singletons. The sequence derives from a man younger than 40 with acute or convalescent COVID-19. Material: peripheral blood.

The CDR3 sequence: CASSWGGAYNSPLHF. CDR3 in DNA: TGTGCCAGTAGTTGGGGGGGCGCCTATAATTCACCCCTCCACTTT. The chain uses TRBV19 and TRBJ1-6; possibly TRBD1 for D (6 bases). Germline loops: CDR1 LNHDA, CDR2 SQIVND (reference sequence). The CDR3 length is 15 residues. The V end was cut by 5 bases, the J end by 2 bases, with 10 bases between.